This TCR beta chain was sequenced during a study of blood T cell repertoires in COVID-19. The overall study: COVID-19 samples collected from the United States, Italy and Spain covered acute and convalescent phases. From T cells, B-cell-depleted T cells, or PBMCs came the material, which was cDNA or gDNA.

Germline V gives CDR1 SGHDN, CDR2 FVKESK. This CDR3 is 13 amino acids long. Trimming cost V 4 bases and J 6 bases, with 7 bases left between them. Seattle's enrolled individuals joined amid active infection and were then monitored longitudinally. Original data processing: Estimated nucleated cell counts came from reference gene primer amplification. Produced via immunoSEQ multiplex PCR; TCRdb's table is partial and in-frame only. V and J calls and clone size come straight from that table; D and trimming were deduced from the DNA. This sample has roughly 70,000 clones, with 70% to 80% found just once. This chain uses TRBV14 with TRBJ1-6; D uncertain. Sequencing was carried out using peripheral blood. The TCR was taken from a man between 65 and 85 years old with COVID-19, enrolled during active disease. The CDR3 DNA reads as TGTGCCAGCAGCCGGGAGATTAATTCACCCCTCCACTTT. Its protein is CASSREINSPLHF.